These T cell receptor beta chains were read from a single sample in a study of monozygotic twins with inflammatory bowel disease. Reanalyzing the 5' RACE reads, TCRdb keeps one entry per CDR3 protein, without DNA. Here the sample table reports approximately 380,000 distinct CDR3 sequences. The material sequenced was blood. These receptors came from a human donor with ulcerative colitis or Crohn's disease, or a healthy co-twin of an affected twin (not recorded which). Each CDR3 is given with its conserved first and last residue. Fields, in order: CDR3 protein, J gene, V gene.

cdr3_aa: CSARGGHLNQPQHF
j_call: TRBJ1-5
v_call: TRBV20-1

cdr3_aa: CATRTWSSYNEQFF
j_call: TRBJ2-1
v_call: TRBV5-8

cdr3_aa: CASSQDPLAGATIGYEQYF
j_call: TRBJ2-7
v_call: TRBV4-2

cdr3_aa: CASSIGQVNQPQHF
j_call: TRBJ1-5
v_call: TRBV19

cdr3_aa: CASSSTGKGYGEQFF
j_call: TRBJ2-1
v_call: TRBV28

cdr3_aa: CASSLDNQETQYF
j_call: TRBJ2-5
v_call: TRBV5-1

cdr3_aa: CASSRDRGVGYTF
j_call: TRBJ1-2
v_call: TRBV28

cdr3_aa: CASSQAGAVNTEAFF
j_call: TRBJ1-1
v_call: TRBV14

cdr3_aa: CASSRGLLGTDTQYF
j_call: TRBJ2-3
v_call: TRBV4-1

cdr3_aa: CASNLQGATGEQYF
j_call: TRBJ2-7
v_call: TRBV12-3/TRBV12-4

cdr3_aa: CASSQGDRGRPMGEAFF
j_call: TRBJ1-1
v_call: TRBV3-1

cdr3_aa: CASSKDRGQDSTDTQYF
j_call: TRBJ2-3
v_call: TRBV6-1

cdr3_aa: CASSRVTGSGANVLTF
j_call: TRBJ2-6
v_call: TRBV3-1

cdr3_aa: CAWSVSSWGPGGYTF
j_call: TRBJ1-2
v_call: TRBV30

cdr3_aa: CASSPPGAVYYGYTF
j_call: TRBJ1-2
v_call: TRBV7-9

cdr3_aa: CASSPGLAGQDNEQFF
j_call: TRBJ2-1
v_call: TRBV18

cdr3_aa: CASSPFPAREQFF
j_call: TRBJ2-1
v_call: TRBV18

cdr3_aa: CASNLGGFGNYGYTF
j_call: TRBJ1-2
v_call: TRBV7-9

cdr3_aa: CASSPRVSSGGQQETQYF
j_call: TRBJ2-5
v_call: TRBV11-1

cdr3_aa: CASSVTHITSYNEQFF
j_call: TRBJ2-1
v_call: TRBV7-7